The present TCR beta chain was sequenced within a study of control samples from healthy donors and cancer patients. The length of the CDR3 is 14 residues. V was shortened by 6 bases and J by 4 bases, with 15 bases between the two germline ends. Germline-derived CDR1 and CDR2 are MNHEY and SMNVEV (reference sequence). TCRdb keeps only in-frame clones here, not all; method: immunoSEQ multiplex PCR. The data hold about 55,000 clones, with about 96% observed a single time. This clonotype was obtained from a woman between 18 and 30 years old in good health. Sequencing input: blood. The chain joins TRBV27 to TRBJ1-1, with D tentatively TRBD1 (6 bases). The CDR3 here is CASRWGAGTTEAFF. Here the CDR3 DNA reads TGTGCCAGCAGATGGGGGGCAGGGACCACTGAAGCTTTCTTT.